The 24 T cell receptor beta chains below all came from one sample that was sequenced in a study of blood T cell repertoires in COVID-19. The table came from immunoSEQ multiplex PCR; TCRdb's copy has only in-frame clones and leaves some out. Of 75,000 to 95,000 clones in the sample, 55% to 80% were seen once. Sample: peripheral blood. The source is a woman aged 55-75 years in a cohort sampled during active or convalescent COVID-19.

The V call is TRBV5-4, the J call TRBJ2-4, with a possible D match to TRBD2 (5 bases). This CDR3 has 14 residues. Germline V gene sequence: CDR1 SGHNT, CDR2 YYREEE (reference sequence). V lost 4 bases and J lost 6, with 14 bases in between. The CDR3 DNA reads TGTGCCAGCAGCACCCGGACTTCACTAAACATTCAGTACTTC. The encoded protein is CASSTRTSLNIQYF.

The chain recombines TRBV13 with TRBJ2-2; 8 bases align to TRBD2. Unmatched junction bases numbered 10, after V lost 8 bases and J lost 5 bases. The CDR3 length is 15 residues. Germline V gene sequence: CDR1 PRHDT, CDR2 FYEKMQ (reference sequence). The CDR3 DNA reads TGTGCCAGCCTACGTCGGGGGGGAAGTACCGGGGAGCTGTTTTTT. It yields the protein CASLRRGGSTGELFF.

V gene TRBV4-1 combines with J gene TRBJ1-4; D remains ambiguous. Germline CDR1 reads MGHRA; CDR2 reads YSYEKL. V lost 2 bases and J 9 bases, leaving 10 bases between the germline ends. The CDR3 is 13 residues long. CDR3 sequence reads: CASSQRTLQKLFF. CDR3 nucleotides: TGCGCCAGCAGCCAACGAACTCTACAAAAACTGTTTTTT.

V usage is TRBV7-8 and J usage is TRBJ2-3; D gene uncertain. Per the germline V gene, CDR1 is SGHVS and CDR2 is FQNEAQ. V shed 8 bases and J shed 1 base, with 13 bases lying between them. The CDR3 is 14 amino acids. The CDR3 loop reads CASREVAGTDTQYF. CDR3 DNA: TGTGCCAGCCGAGAGGTGGCCGGCACAGATACGCAGTATTTT.

In its sample, this clone was seen a few times. The V gene is TRBV30, the J gene TRBJ2-7; 8 bases align to TRBD1. CDR1 is GTSNPN, CDR2 SVGIG, per germline (reference sequence). V shed 2 bases and J 2 bases; nucleotides not matched to a gene: 8. The CDR3 is made up of 15 amino acids. The chain's CDR3 is CAWSLYDRGTYEQYF. DNA of the CDR3: TGTGCCTGGAGTCTCTACGACAGGGGTACCTACGAGCAGTACTTC. Supplemented by reference TRBV30 and TRBJ2-7, the full variable domain reads SQTIHQWPATLVQPVGSPLSLECTVEGTSNPNLYWYRQAAGRGLQLLFYSVGIGQISSEVPQNLSASRPQDRQFILSSKKLLLSDSGFYLCAWSLYDRGTYEQYFGPGTRLTVT.

CDR3 in amino acids: CASSRETTGADSPLHF. CDR3 DNA: TGTGCCAGCAGCCGAGAAACGACAGGGGCGGATTCACCCCTCCACTTT. The gene calls are TRBV3-1 (or the pseudogene TRBV3-2) and TRBJ1-6, with 8 bases that match TRBD1. This CDR3 contains 16 residues. Trimming removed 4 bases from V and 8 bases from J; junction bases left unmatched: 10. Germline V gene data show CDR1 as LGHDT and CDR2 as YNNKEL (reference sequence).

This clone has a handful of counts. This chain links TRBV7-9 with TRBJ1-4, with D uncertain. Germline values: CDR1 SEHNR, CDR2 FQNEAQ (reference sequence). V lost 5 bases and J lost 7, with 8 bases in between. The CDR3 loop spans 12 amino acids. CDR3 loop: CASSAHSEKLFF. The DNA for the CDR3 is TGTGCCAGCAGCGCTCACAGTGAAAAACTGTTTTTT.

The chain employs TRBV11-3 and TRBJ1-6; maybe TRBD1 (6 bases). Germline CDR1 and CDR2: SGHNT and YENEEA. The CDR3 sequence is 14 residues long. V was cut by 4 bases and J by 9 bases, with 13 bases left in between. This CDR3 is CASSSSPGASPLHF. As DNA, the CDR3 is TGTGCCAGCAGCTCTTCGCCAGGGGCTTCACCCCTCCACTTT. Full variable domain (outside the CDR3, taken from reference TRBV11-3 and TRBJ1-6): EAGVVQSPRYKIIEKKQPVAFWCNPISGHNTLYWYLQNLGQGPELLIRYENEEAVDDSQLPKDRFSAERLKGVDSTLKIQPAELGDSAVYLCASSSSPGASPLHFGNGTRLTVT.

V and J are TRBV6-5 and TRBJ2-1, with a weak D call TRBD2 (7 bases). V shed 2 bases and J shed 9 bases, with 14 bases lying between them. The length of the CDR3 is 14 residues. Germline V gene data show CDR1 as MNHEY and CDR2 as SVGAGI. CDR3 loop: CASSYTRGASEQFF. CDR3 sequence (DNA): TGTGCCAGCAGTTACACCCGGGGGGCGAGTGAGCAGTTCTTC.

This clone was detected ten times or more. V usage is TRBV3-1 (or the pseudogene TRBV3-2) and J usage is TRBJ2-6, with 10 bases identical to TRBD1. The germline gives CDR1 LGHDT, CDR2 YNNKEL (reference sequence). The CDR3 is 20 residues long. V trimming: 0 bases; J trimming: 4 bases; junction bases outside the gene matches: 12. CDR3 sequence: CASSQESGDRGLGGANVLTF. CDR3 sequence (DNA): TGTGCCAGCAGCCAAGAAAGCGGCGACAGGGGGCTAGGAGGGGCCAACGTCCTGACTTTC.

This clone was seen more than once but under ten times. V and J are TRBV2 and TRBJ1-5, with no clear D. Germline CDR1 is SNHLY and CDR2 is FYNNEI. The CDR3 contains 13 residues. V lost 1 base, J lost 8 bases, and 9 bases lay in between. The CDR3 protein is CASSEGVQEPQHF. For the CDR3, the DNA is TGTGCCAGCAGTGAAGGGGTGCAGGAGCCCCAGCATTTT. The full variable domain, completed using reference TRBV2 and TRBJ1-5, is EPEVTQTPSHQVTQMGQEVILRCVPISNHLYFYWYRQILGQKVEFLVSFYNNEISEKSEIFDDQFSVERPDGSNFTLKIRSTKLEDSAMYFCASSEGVQEPQHFGDGTRLSIL.

This clone occurred once. The CDR3 sequence is CASSLDGTNTGELFF. DNA of the CDR3: TGCGCCAGCAGCTTGGACGGTACGAACACCGGGGAGCTGTTTTTT. The chain couples TRBV5-1 to TRBJ2-2; D unclear. V was shortened by 0 bases and J by 0 bases, with 6 bases between the two germline ends. Germline CDR1 reads SGHRS; CDR2 reads YFSETQ. The CDR3 contains 15 residues.

The chain carries TRBV4-3 and TRBJ2-3; TRBD2 aligns across 8 bases. Germline trimming cut 4 bases from V and 4 bases from J; bases unmatched to any gene: 16. CDR3 length equals 18 residues. In germline, CDR1 is LGHNA, CDR2 YSLEER. This CDR3 reads CASSRHDFGGAISDTQYF. The CDR3 coding sequence is TGCGCCAGCAGCCGCCACGATTTCGGGGGGGCAATCTCAGATACGCAGTATTTT.

This clone was observed a handful of times. This sequence joins TRBV7-9 and TRBJ2-2; D possibly corresponds to TRBD1 (6 bases). Germline values: CDR1 SEHNR, CDR2 FQNEAQ (reference sequence). V was trimmed by 0 bases and J by 4 bases, leaving 6 bases between them. The CDR3 runs 14 residues. For the CDR3, the DNA is TGTGCCAGCAGCTTAGCGGGGGCCACCGGGGAGCTGTTTTTT. Translated, it gives CASSLAGATGELFF.

The rearrangement joins TRBV28 to TRBJ1-2; 7 positions agree with TRBD1. This CDR3 is 15 amino acids long. Germline assignment: CDR1 MDHEN and CDR2 SYDVKM. Unmatched junction bases numbered 7, after V lost 2 bases and J lost 4 bases. The CDR3 protein is CASSLGGGGLYGYTF. In DNA form, the CDR3 reads TGTGCCAGCAGTTTAGGAGGGGGCGGACTCTATGGCTACACCTTC.

The rearrangement links TRBV6-1 to TRBJ1-2, with D possibly TRBD1 on 5 matching bases. V lost 2 bases to trimming and J lost 10 bases, with 11 bases between them. The CDR3 extends over 12 amino acids. Germline V gene lookup returns CDR1 MNHNS and CDR2 SASEGT. CDR3 loop: CASSEIRGAYTF. CDR3 sequence (DNA): TGTGCCAGCAGTGAAATAAGGGGCGCCTACACCTTC.

The rearrangement links TRBV5-1 to TRBJ1-1; TRBD1 matches 7 bases. V trimming: 2 bases; J trimming: 6 bases; junction bases outside the gene matches: 13. Germline V gene lookup returns CDR1 SGHRS and CDR2 YFSETQ. This CDR3 comprises 16 residues. This CDR3 is CASSLKGAEVLAEAFF. In DNA form, the CDR3 reads TGCGCCAGCAGCTTAAAGGGGGCGGAGGTACTGGCTGAAGCTTTCTTT.

This chain connects TRBV3-1 (or the pseudogene TRBV3-2) to TRBJ1-2; D remains unclear. The CDR3 is made up of 17 amino acids. CDR1 is LGHDT, CDR2 YNNKEL, per germline (reference sequence). Deletions cut 3 bases from V and 5 bases from J, with 22 bases between. The CDR3 DNA is TGTGCCAGCAGCCACGGCCCCGTGTGGGCCTTACCTTATGGCTACACCTTC. This translates into CASSHGPVWALPYGYTF.

The chain links TRBV19 to TRBJ2-1, with TRBD1 matching over 9 bases. V shed 4 bases and J 8 bases; nucleotides not matched to a gene: 9. The CDR3 runs 15 residues. Germline V gene sequence: CDR1 LNHDA, CDR2 SQIVND (reference sequence). The CDR3 region is CASSTRQGVIDEQFF. DNA of the CDR3: TGTGCCAGTAGTACTAGACAGGGGGTCATCGATGAGCAGTTCTTC.

The chain joins TRBV7-8 to TRBJ2-3; 9 positions agree with TRBD2. In germline, CDR1 is SGHVS, CDR2 FQNEAQ. The J segment lost 4 bases and the V segment lost 0 bases, leaving 11 bases of the junction unmatched. The CDR3 loop spans 18 amino acids. In nucleotides, the CDR3 is TGTGCCAGCAGCTTAGCCCGGGTATCTAGCGGGACCGCAGATACGCAGTATTTT. It is translated as CASSLARVSSGTADTQYF.

The genes are TRBV5-8 and TRBJ2-1; D possibly corresponds to TRBD2 (6 bases). The CDR3 spans 14 residues. The V gene's germline CDR1 is SGHTS and CDR2 YDEGEE. V was cut by 0 bases and J by 7 bases, with 11 bases left in between. The CDR3 reads CASSLGSGWNEQFF. The CDR3 DNA reads TGTGCCAGCAGCTTGGGAAGCGGGTGGAATGAGCAGTTCTTC.

This chain joins TRBV7-2 and TRBJ1-1, with D unresolved. This CDR3 is 15 amino acids long. Trimming cost V 0 bases and J 2 bases, with 10 bases left between them. Germline lookup yields CDR1 SGHTA and CDR2 FQGNSA. CDR3 loop: CASSLANGGNTEAFF. The CDR3 DNA is TGTGCCAGCAGCTTAGCTAACGGAGGAAACACTGAAGCTTTCTTT.

In this sample, this clone turned up a few times. This chain's CDR3 is CSVAGGRGQPQHF. CDR3 bases: TGCAGCGTTGCCGGGGGGCGGGGTCAGCCCCAGCATTTT. V usage is TRBV29-1 and J usage is TRBJ1-5; D is perhaps TRBD1 (6 bases). This CDR3 comprises 13 residues. Trimming pared 4 bases from V and 6 bases from J, leaving 13 bases between. From germline, CDR1 is SQVTM and CDR2 ANQGSEA.

The V gene is TRBV4-1, the J gene TRBJ2-4; the D gene is possibly TRBD1 (5 bases). CDR1 is MGHRA and CDR2 is YSYEKL in the germline V gene. The CDR3 totals 16 residues. V lost 0 bases and J 0 bases, leaving 9 bases between the germline ends. The CDR3 reads CASSQDLGVAKNIQYF. The CDR3, as DNA: TGCGCCAGCAGCCAAGATCTAGGGGTAGCCAAAAACATTCAGTACTTC.